Following are 19 T cell receptor beta chains from one sample sequenced in a study of cytomegalovirus exposure and HLA in healthy donors. The PCR had 60 Vbeta and 13 Jbeta primers. Sequencing was performed with immunoSEQ multiplex PCR; in TCRdb, only in-frame clones are kept and a portion is missing. The sample shows roughly 140,000 clones, roughly four fifths of them seen only once. The specimen was PBMCs. These receptors were taken from a man aged 25 to 45 in good health and CMV-seropositive.

This sequence joins TRBV29-1 and TRBJ2-3, with TRBD1 matching over 7 bases. CDR3 length: 12 amino acids. Germline assignment: CDR1 SQVTM and CDR2 ANQGSEA. With V trimmed by 4 bases and J by 7 bases, 5 bases remained unmatched. CDR3 sequence reads: CSVGTGTNTQYF. The DNA for the CDR3 is TGCAGCGTTGGGACAGGAACAAATACGCAGTATTTT.

This clone has only a few counts. The chain recombines TRBV27 with TRBJ2-2, with 12 bases aligning to TRBD2. Germline CDR1 reads MNHEY; CDR2 reads SMNVEV (reference sequence). Trimming at V came to 3 bases and at J to 3 bases, leaving 14 bases not matched to a gene. This CDR3 is 20 amino acids long. For the CDR3, the DNA is TGTGCCAGCAGTTTTATTGGGGTAAGGACTAGCGGGGTTTACACCGGGGAGCTGTTTTTT. Protein product: CASSFIGVRTSGVYTGELFF.

The chain links TRBV30 to TRBJ1-2; no reliable D call. CDR1 and CDR2 (germline): GTSNPN, SVGIG (reference sequence). The CDR3 extends over 17 amino acids. V was cut by 5 bases and J by 0 bases, with 22 bases left in between. CDR3 amino acids: CAWYLLTSLTSNYGYTF. In DNA, the CDR3 is TGTGCCTGGTACTTACTCACCTCCCTCACCTCTAACTATGGCTACACCTTC.

This rearrangement joins TRBV6-1 to TRBJ2-7; 7 bases align to TRBD2. Unmatched junction bases numbered 5, after V lost 0 bases and J lost 3 bases. Germline V lookup: CDR1 MNHNS, CDR2 SASEGT. The CDR3 length is 15 residues. The chain's CDR3 is CASSEAGREVYEQYF. The CDR3 nucleotides read TGTGCCAGCAGTGAAGCGGGACGGGAGGTCTACGAGCAGTACTTC.

Points on this clone: Other DNA sequences in this specimen translate into the identical CDR3. V is TRBV4-1 and J is TRBJ1-3, with D possibly TRBD1 on 6 matching bases. The length of the CDR3 is 14 residues. V lost 1 base and J lost 3, with 7 bases in between. Germline V gene lookup returns CDR1 MGHRA and CDR2 YSYEKL. CDR3 in amino acids: CASSQAGVGNTIYF. As DNA, the CDR3 is TGCGCCAGCAGCCAAGCAGGGGTTGGAAACACCATATATTTT.

The chain links TRBV19 to TRBJ2-7, with 9 bases aligning to TRBD1. The germline gives CDR1 LNHDA, CDR2 SQIVND (reference sequence). Losses at the gene ends were 3 bases for V and 3 bases for J; bases not matched to a gene: 6. The CDR3 spans 15 residues. Here the CDR3 DNA reads TGTGCCAGTAGTATCTCCGGGACAGGGTACTACGAGCAGTACTTC. This codes for CASSISGTGYYEQYF.

The chain employs TRBV9 and TRBJ2-7; D gene ambiguous. The germline V and J ends were trimmed by 0 bases and 2 bases, with 12 bases remaining between them. The CDR3 loop spans 15 amino acids. Per germline, CDR1 SGDLS and CDR2 YYNGEE. In nucleotides, the CDR3 is TGTGCCAGCAGCGTAGCCCCCAGAGGAGCCTACGAGCAGTACTTC. This encodes CASSVAPRGAYEQYF. The full variable domain, in which reference TRBV9 and TRBJ2-7 provide the parts outside the CDR3, is DSGVTQTPKHLITATGQRVTLRCSPRSGDLSVYWYQQSLDQGLQFLIQYYNGEERAKGNILERFSAQQFPDLHSELNLSSLELGDSALYFCASSVAPRGAYEQYFGPGTRLTVT.

This CDR3 reads CASTFLGSNSPLHF. The CDR3 DNA follows: TGTGCCAGTACGTTTCTGGGCAGCAATTCACCCCTCCACTTT. V and J are TRBV19 and TRBJ1-6; no clear D. CDR3 size: 14 residues. Trimming took 7 bases from V and 7 from J, leaving 14 bases between them. Germline-derived CDR1 and CDR2 are LNHDA and SQIVND (reference sequence).

The chain recombines TRBV27 with TRBJ1-1; 8 bases map to TRBD1. Per the germline V gene, CDR1 is MNHEY and CDR2 is SMNVEV (reference sequence). The CDR3 is 14 amino acids. V gave up 5 bases and J gave up 5 bases; unmatched junction bases: 7. CDR3 DNA: TGTGCCAGCAGTCCCAGACAGGGGAGAACTGAAGCTTTCTTT. It specifies CASSPRQGRTEAFF.

The V and J genes are TRBV27 and TRBJ1-5, with D perhaps matching TRBD1 (5 bases). The germline gives CDR1 MNHEY, CDR2 SMNVEV (reference sequence). Trimming removed 3 bases from V and 7 bases from J, with 13 bases in between. The CDR3 has 14 amino acids. The CDR3 sequence is CASSLVQGGQPQHF. CDR3 nucleotide sequence: TGTGCCAGCAGTTTGGTCCAGGGTGGACAGCCCCAGCATTTT.

There are a few counts of this clone. V gene TRBV30 combines with J gene TRBJ2-3; TRBD2 aligns across 15 bases. The CDR3 has 19 residues. With V trimmed by 3 bases and J by 1 base, 11 bases remained unmatched. Germline values: CDR1 GTSNPN, CDR2 SVGIG (reference sequence). Here the CDR3 DNA reads TGTGCCTGGAGGGGCACCGGGACTAGCGGGGGGCAAGGCACAGATACGCAGTATTTT. It codes for CAWRGTGTSGGQGTDTQYF.

This chain joins TRBV19 and TRBJ1-1, with D perhaps TRBD1 (6 bases). Germline values: CDR1 LNHDA, CDR2 SQIVND (reference sequence). The CDR3 has 17 amino acids. Trimming cost V 6 bases and J 1 base, with 21 bases left between them. The CDR3 region is CASSSNVGRGANTEAFF. Here the CDR3 DNA reads TGTGCCAGTAGCTCCAACGTCGGACGGGGGGCGAACACTGAAGCTTTCTTT.

The J gene is TRBJ1-5, the V gene TRBV6-1, with D possibly matching TRBD1 (5 bases). Trimming cost V 5 bases and J 2 bases, with 13 bases left between them. Germline lookup yields CDR1 MNHNS and CDR2 SASEGT. The CDR3 totals 15 residues. CDR3 sequence reads: CASSSGGTGNQPQHF. The CDR3 DNA reads TGTGCCAGCAGTTCCGGGGGGACCGGCAATCAGCCCCAGCATTTT.

The chain joins TRBV7-9 to TRBJ1-1; tentatively, D is TRBD1 (5 bases). V gave up 4 bases and J gave up 5 bases, with 14 bases separating them. Germline V gives CDR1 SEHNR, CDR2 FQNEAQ (reference sequence). This CDR3 is 14 amino acids long. The CDR3 loop is CASSSKGRGTEAFF. The CDR3 coding sequence is TGTGCCAGCAGCTCTAAGGGGAGGGGTACTGAAGCTTTCTTT.

The chain carries TRBV2 and TRBJ2-5; the D is unclear. Germline CDR1 and CDR2: SNHLY and FYNNEI. Trimming removed 3 bases at V and 5 bases at J, with 4 bases between. The CDR3 spans 11 residues. CDR3 region: CASSDYETQYF. CDR3 nucleotide sequence: TGTGCCAGCAGTGACTACGAGACCCAGTACTTC.

CDR3 coding DNA: TGTGCCAGCAGCTGGGGGACAGGACGCGAGCAGTACTTC. This translates into CASSWGTGREQYF. The chain combines TRBV7-8 with TRBJ2-7; 8 positions match TRBD1. CDR3 size: 13 residues. Germline V gene data show CDR1 as SGHVS and CDR2 as FQNEAQ. The V gene end was trimmed by 4 bases and the J gene end by 6 bases; junction bases not matched to a gene: 5.

The chain uses TRBV10-1 and TRBJ2-5; TRBD2 matches 8 bases. The ends lost 0 bases at V and 5 bases at J; junction bases unmatched: 8. This CDR3 comprises 16 residues. Germline V gives CDR1 WNHNN, CDR2 SYGVQD (reference sequence). The CDR3 is CASSESSGGAQETQYF. In nucleotides, the CDR3 is TGCGCCAGCAGTGAGTCTTCGGGGGGGGCTCAGGAGACCCAGTACTTC.

The gene calls are TRBV15 and TRBJ1-4; 7 bases align to TRBD1. V lost 0 bases and J lost 1; bases outside the gene matches: 5. The CDR3 runs to 17 residues. Germline-derived CDR1 and CDR2 are LNHNV and YYDKDF (reference sequence). DNA for the CDR3: TGTGCCACCAGCAGAGAGACAGGGAGAGGAACTAATGAAAAACTGTTTTTT. Protein product: CATSRETGRGTNEKLFF.

J is TRBJ2-5 and V is TRBV6-1; 11 nucleotides match TRBD2. This CDR3 has 14 residues. Unmatched junction bases numbered 3, after V lost 6 bases and J lost 3 bases. Germline CDR1 is MNHNS and CDR2 is SASEGT. The CDR3, as DNA: TGTGCCAGCAGCAAGACTAGCGGGAAAGAGACCCAGTACTTC. Translating it yields CASSKTSGKETQYF.